This T cell receptor beta chain comes out of a study of T-cell memory formation after mild COVID-19. From 5'RACE with constant-segment primers came TCR alpha and TCR beta cDNA libraries that carried sample barcodes and UMIs. MiXCR, run by TCRdb on the 5' RACE reads, gives a single entry per CDR3 protein. This table holds 500,000 to 650,000 distinct CDR3 sequences, about 20% found once. General study points: Clones which contracted sat mainly in CM and EM if CD4+, and in EMRA if CD8+. Memory from before infection featured some responding clones, which suggests cross-reactive memory joined.

This clonotype was seen only a few times. Antigen: not known. The length of the CDR3 is 14 residues. CDR1 is SGHRS, CDR2 YFSETQ, per germline. The V end was cut by 6 bases, the J end by 2 bases, with 13 bases between. The chain uses TRBV5-1 and TRBJ2-3; D is unresolved. This sequence was found in an adult woman who had mild COVID-19 (a few samples of this study predate the infection). Cell type and time point are not known. Sequencing was performed on PBMCs or a T cell subset sorted from them (not recorded which). The CDR3 DNA sequence: TGCGCCAGCAAGGAAGACCTCACCACAGATACGCAGTATTTT. Protein sequence: CASKEDLTTDTQYF.